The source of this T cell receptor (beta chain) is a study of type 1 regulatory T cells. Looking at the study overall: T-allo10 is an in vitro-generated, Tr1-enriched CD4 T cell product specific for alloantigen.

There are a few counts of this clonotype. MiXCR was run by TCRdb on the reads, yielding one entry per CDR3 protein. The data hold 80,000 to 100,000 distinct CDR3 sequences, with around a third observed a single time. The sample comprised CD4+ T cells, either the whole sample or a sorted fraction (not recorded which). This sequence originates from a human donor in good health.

Here the CDR3 DNA reads TGCAGTGCTACCCCTCGTTACCGGCACATCTCCAATGAGCAGTTCTTC. It is translated as CSATPRYRHISNEQFF. This chain connects TRBV20-1 to TRBJ2-1; D uncertain. This CDR3 comprises 16 residues. Trimming pared 4 bases from V and 6 bases from J, leaving 22 bases between. Germline CDR1 and CDR2: DFQATT and SNEGSKA (reference sequence).